Shown below are 15 T cell receptor beta chains from a single sample sequenced in a study of T cell responses to AZD1222 COVID-19 vaccine. The protocol was immunoSEQ multiplex PCR, while the TCRdb copy is restricted to in-frame clones and leaves out a portion. The sample lists just under 85,000 clones, about 83% occurring once. The specimen was peripheral blood, collected on day 0 of AZD1222 vaccination. Receptor source: an adult in good health.

The rearrangement links TRBV30 to TRBJ1-5; tentative D call: TRBD1 (6 bases). The germline gives CDR1 GTSNPN, CDR2 SVGIG (reference sequence). Trimming took 0 bases from V and 7 from J, leaving 16 bases between them. The CDR3 has 15 amino acids. In DNA form, the CDR3 reads TGTGCCTGGAGTGTACGGGGGCAGGGTGGGCAGCCCCAGCATTTT. Encoded protein: CAWSVRGQGGQPQHF.

The chain combines TRBV23-1 with TRBJ2-5; TRBD1 matches at 8 bases. TRBV23-1 is an open reading frame whose function is uncertain. This CDR3 comprises 15 residues. Unmatched junction bases numbered 9, after V lost 5 bases and J lost 4 bases. The chain's CDR3 is CASSSSGTGRETQYF. The CDR3 DNA reads as TGCGCCAGCAGTTCCTCCGGGACAGGTAGAGAGACCCAGTACTTC.

The chain couples TRBV18 to TRBJ1-5; D is unclear. Trimming shortened V by 2 bases and J by 0 bases, and 11 bases separated the two germline ends. Looked up from germline, CDR1 is KGHSH and CDR2 is LQKENI. The CDR3 spans 16 residues. The CDR3 loop reads CASSPLPTYSNQPQHF. The CDR3 DNA follows: TGTGCCAGCTCACCATTGCCTACCTATAGCAATCAGCCCCAGCATTTT. Supplemented by reference TRBV18 and TRBJ1-5, the full variable domain reads NAGVMQNPRHLVRRRGQEARLRCSPMKGHSHVYWYRQLPEEGLKFMVYLQKENIIDESGMPKERFSAEFPKEGPSILRIQQVVRGDSAAYFCASSPLPTYSNQPQHFGDGTRLSIL.

The V and J genes are TRBV6-5 and TRBJ1-5; D is uncertain. Between the trimmed V and J ends, which lost 4 bases and 0 bases, there was a span of 4 bases. The CDR3 totals 13 residues. From germline, CDR1 is MNHEY and CDR2 SVGAGI. CDR3 in DNA: TGTGCCAGCAGTTTGGTTAGCAATCAGCCCCAGCATTTT. Translation gives CASSLVSNQPQHF.

The chain employs TRBV27 and TRBJ2-7, with D perhaps matching TRBD1 (5 bases). Germline CDR1 reads MNHEY; CDR2 reads SMNVEV (reference sequence). This CDR3 has 17 amino acids. Trimming left V 0 bases short and J 4 bases short, with 19 bases between. CDR3 sequence (DNA): TGTGCCAGCAGTTTATCGATTACAGGCGCCTACGGGTACGAGCAGTACTTC. Protein: CASSLSITGAYGYEQYF.

The rearrangement joins TRBV27 to TRBJ2-7, with 13 nucleotides matching TRBD2. The length of the CDR3 is 14 residues. Per the germline V gene, CDR1 is MNHEY and CDR2 is SMNVEV (reference sequence). V was pared by 4 bases and J by 3 bases, with 0 bases of the junction left unmatched. The CDR3 DNA is TGTGCCAGCAGTTGGACTAGCGGGAGCTACGAGCAGTACTTC. Translating gives CASSWTSGSYEQYF.

This chain links TRBV12-3 or TRBV12-4 with TRBJ2-3; D gene unclear. The CDR3 covers 13 residues. With 5 bases removed from V and 2 bases from J, the gap between germline ends came to 8 bases. CDR3 loop: CASSPGNTDTQYF. CDR3 nucleotide sequence: TGTGCCAGCAGTCCCGGCAACACAGATACGCAGTATTTT.

This chain joins TRBV3-1 (or the pseudogene TRBV3-2) and TRBJ2-7; D gene uncertain. Trimming took off 8 bases at V and 0 bases at J, with 14 bases between the two ends. The CDR3 has 14 residues. Germline-derived CDR1 and CDR2 are LGHDT and YNNKEL (reference sequence). The CDR3 DNA reads TGTGCCAGCGGTGAGACACTGAGCTCCTACGAGCAGTACTTC. Its translation: CASGETLSSYEQYF.

The rearrangement uses TRBV3-1 (or the pseudogene TRBV3-2) and TRBJ1-3; unclear D gene. The CDR3 runs 13 residues. CDR1 LGHDT and CDR2 YNNKEL come from the germline V gene (reference sequence). Deletions cut 1 base from V and 3 bases from J, with 4 bases between. This CDR3 reads CASSQAGGNTIYF. The CDR3, as DNA: TGTGCCAGCAGCCAAGCAGGTGGAAACACCATATATTTT.

V is TRBV2 and J is TRBJ2-7; TRBD2 aligns across 8 bases. Trimming removed 5 bases from V and 6 bases from J; junction bases left unmatched: 6. This CDR3 has 13 amino acids. CDR1 and CDR2 (germline): SNHLY, FYNNEI. The CDR3 sequence: CASSKGLGPEQYF. CDR3 nucleotides: TGTGCCAGCAGTAAGGGACTAGGTCCCGAGCAGTACTTC.

This clone was counted a single time. This chain connects TRBV5-1 to TRBJ2-5; 14 bases line up with TRBD2. CDR3 size: 16 residues. Germline lookup yields CDR1 SGHRS and CDR2 YFSETQ. V trimming: 4 bases; J trimming: 4 bases; junction bases outside the gene matches: 6. CDR3 loop: CASSVGLAGVGETQYF. Here the CDR3 DNA reads TGCGCCAGCAGCGTGGGACTAGCGGGGGTAGGAGAGACCCAGTACTTC.

The chain links TRBV7-9 to TRBJ1-5, with D perhaps matching TRBD1 (5 bases). V gave up 4 bases and J gave up 1 base, with 20 bases separating them. The CDR3 is made up of 18 amino acids. Germline V lookup: CDR1 SEHNR, CDR2 FQNEAQ (reference sequence). The DNA of the CDR3 is TGTGCCAGCAGCTCTGCCAGGGTCCATCCCGTAAGCAATCAGCCCCAGCATTTT. This gives the protein CASSSARVHPVSNQPQHF.

The chain recombines TRBV28 with TRBJ2-1, with 12 bases identical to TRBD2. Unmatched junction bases numbered 0, after V lost 8 bases and J lost 4 bases. This CDR3 is 13 amino acids long. The germline CDR1 and CDR2 sequences are MDHEN and SYDVKM. DNA of the CDR3: TGTGCCAGCGGACTAGCGGGGTACAATGAGCAGTTCTTC. It specifies CASGLAGYNEQFF.

This chain connects TRBV10-2 to TRBJ1-1; D is unresolved. V lost 0 bases and J 0 bases, leaving 17 bases between the germline ends. CDR1 is WSHSY, CDR2 SAAADI, per germline. CDR3 size: 18 residues. CDR3 protein: CASSESVALRRVNTEAFF. The CDR3 nucleotides read TGCGCCAGCAGTGAGTCGGTGGCGCTCAGAAGGGTGAACACTGAAGCTTTCTTT.

In its sample, this clone was seen once. The J gene is TRBJ1-5, the V gene TRBV6-5; tentatively, D is TRBD1 (6 bases). This CDR3 is built from 14 residues. Germline CDR1 reads MNHEY; CDR2 reads SVGAGI. V gave up 6 bases and J gave up 3 bases, with 12 bases separating them. The CDR3 region is CASRPNRANQPQHF. CDR3 nucleotides: TGTGCCAGCAGGCCAAACAGGGCCAATCAGCCCCAGCATTTT.